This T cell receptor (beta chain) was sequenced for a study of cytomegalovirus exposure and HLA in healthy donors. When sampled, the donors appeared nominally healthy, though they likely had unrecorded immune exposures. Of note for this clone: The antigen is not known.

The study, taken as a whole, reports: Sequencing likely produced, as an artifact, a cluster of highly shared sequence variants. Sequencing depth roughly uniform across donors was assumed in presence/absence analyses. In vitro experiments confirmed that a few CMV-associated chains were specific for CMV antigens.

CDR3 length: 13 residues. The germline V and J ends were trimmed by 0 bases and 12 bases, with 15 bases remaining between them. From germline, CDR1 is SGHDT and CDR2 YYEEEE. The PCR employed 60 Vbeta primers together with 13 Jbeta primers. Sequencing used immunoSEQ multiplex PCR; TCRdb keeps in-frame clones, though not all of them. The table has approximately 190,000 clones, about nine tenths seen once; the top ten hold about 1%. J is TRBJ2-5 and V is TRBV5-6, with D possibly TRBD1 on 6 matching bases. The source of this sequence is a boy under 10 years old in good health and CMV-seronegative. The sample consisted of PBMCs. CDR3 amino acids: CASSLGQGTREYF. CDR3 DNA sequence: TGTGCCAGCAGCTTGGGTCAGGGGACGAGGGAGTACTTC.